This T cell receptor (beta chain) was identified in a study of blood T cell repertoires in COVID-19. Turning to the study itself: Some COVID-19 samples were acute and others convalescent; all came from the United States, Italy and Spain.

Per the study methods: How many nucleated cells were present was estimated from reference gene primer amplification. Here immunoSEQ multiplex PCR was the method, and the copy in TCRdb shows in-frame clones only, minus some. D and trimming were read from the DNA, whereas the V and J calls and clone size are those reported in that table. This table holds some 120,000 clones, more than 70% found once. The germline V gene encodes CDR1 SGDLS and CDR2 YYNGEE. This CDR3 region has 18 residues. V trimming: 3 bases; J trimming: 0 bases; junction bases outside the gene matches: 11. The origin of this receptor is a woman of 80 years or more with acute or convalescent COVID-19. The sequencing sample was made of peripheral blood. The chain joins TRBV9 to TRBJ1-3, with TRBD1 matching 8 bases. The CDR3 spells CASSAVPTGAASGNTIYF. DNA of the CDR3: TGTGCCAGCAGCGCGGTCCCGACAGGGGCCGCCTCTGGAAACACCATATATTTT.